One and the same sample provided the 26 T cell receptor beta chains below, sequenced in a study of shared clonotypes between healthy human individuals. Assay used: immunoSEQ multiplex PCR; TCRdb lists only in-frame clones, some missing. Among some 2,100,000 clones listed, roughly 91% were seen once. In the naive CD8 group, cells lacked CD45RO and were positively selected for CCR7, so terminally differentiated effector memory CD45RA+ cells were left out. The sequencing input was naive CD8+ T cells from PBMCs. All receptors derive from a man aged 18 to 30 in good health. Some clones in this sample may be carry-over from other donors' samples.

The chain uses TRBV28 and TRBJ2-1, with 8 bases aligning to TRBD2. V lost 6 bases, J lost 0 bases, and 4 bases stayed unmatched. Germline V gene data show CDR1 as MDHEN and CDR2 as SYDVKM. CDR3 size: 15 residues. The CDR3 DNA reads TGTGCCAGCAGAATCAGCGGGAGCTCCTACAATGAGCAGTTCTTC. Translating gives CASRISGSSYNEQFF.

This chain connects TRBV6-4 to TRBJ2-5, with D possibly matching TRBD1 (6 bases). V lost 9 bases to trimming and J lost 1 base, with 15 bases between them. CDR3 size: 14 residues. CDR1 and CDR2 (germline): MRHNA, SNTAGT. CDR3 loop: CARSSGVPQETQYF. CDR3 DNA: TGTGCCAGATCCTCAGGGGTCCCCCAAGAGACCCAGTACTTC.

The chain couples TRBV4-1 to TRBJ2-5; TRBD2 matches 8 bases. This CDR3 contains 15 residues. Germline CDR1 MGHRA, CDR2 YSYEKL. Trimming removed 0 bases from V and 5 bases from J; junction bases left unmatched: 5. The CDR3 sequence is CASSQDPGGRETQYF. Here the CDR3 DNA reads TGCGCCAGCAGCCAAGACCCGGGAGGGAGGGAGACCCAGTACTTC.

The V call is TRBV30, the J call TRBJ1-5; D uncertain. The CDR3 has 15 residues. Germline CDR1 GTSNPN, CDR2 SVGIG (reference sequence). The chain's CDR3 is CPPGWVTYSNQPQHF. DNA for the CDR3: TGTCCCCCCGGGTGGGTAACCTATAGCAATCAGCCCCAGCATTTT.

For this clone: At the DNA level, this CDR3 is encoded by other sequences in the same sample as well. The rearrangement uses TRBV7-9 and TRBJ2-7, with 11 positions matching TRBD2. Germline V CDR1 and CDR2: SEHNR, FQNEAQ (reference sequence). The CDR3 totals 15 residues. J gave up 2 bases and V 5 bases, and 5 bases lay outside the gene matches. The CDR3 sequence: CASSPRTSGPYEQYF. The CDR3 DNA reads TGTGCCAGCAGCCCCAGGACTAGCGGGCCCTACGAGCAGTACTTC.

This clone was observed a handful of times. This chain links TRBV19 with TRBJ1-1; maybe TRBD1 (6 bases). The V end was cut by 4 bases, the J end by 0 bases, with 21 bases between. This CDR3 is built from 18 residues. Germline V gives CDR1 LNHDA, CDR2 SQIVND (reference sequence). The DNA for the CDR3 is TGTGCCAGTAGTACCGGACAGATTCTGGGAGAGATGAACACTGAAGCTTTCTTT. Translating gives CASSTGQILGEMNTEAFF.

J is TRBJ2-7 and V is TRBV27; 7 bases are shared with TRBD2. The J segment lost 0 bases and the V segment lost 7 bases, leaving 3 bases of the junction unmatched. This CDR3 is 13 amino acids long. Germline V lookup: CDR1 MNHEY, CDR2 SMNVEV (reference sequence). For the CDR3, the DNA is TGTGCCAGCAAAAGGACTAGCTCCTACGAGCAGTACTTC. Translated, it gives CASKRTSSYEQYF.

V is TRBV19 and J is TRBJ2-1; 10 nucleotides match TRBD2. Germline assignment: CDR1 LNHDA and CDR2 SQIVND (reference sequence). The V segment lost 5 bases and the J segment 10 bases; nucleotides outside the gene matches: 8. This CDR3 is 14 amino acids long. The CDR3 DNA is TGTGCCAGTAGTTCCGGGACTAGCGTCGGAGAGCAGTTCTTC. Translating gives CASSSGTSVGEQFF.

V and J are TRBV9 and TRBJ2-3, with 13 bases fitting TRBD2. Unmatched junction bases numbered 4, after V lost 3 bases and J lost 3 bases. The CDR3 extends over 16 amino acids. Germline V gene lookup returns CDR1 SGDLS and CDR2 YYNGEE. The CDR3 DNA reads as TGTGCCAGCAGCGGACGGACTAGCGGGAGAACAGATACGCAGTATTTT. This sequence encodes CASSGRTSGRTDTQYF. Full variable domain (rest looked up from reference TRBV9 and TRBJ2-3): DSGVTQTPKHLITATGQRVTLRCSPRSGDLSVYWYQQSLDQGLQFLIQYYNGEERAKGNILERFSAQQFPDLHSELNLSSLELGDSALYFCASSGRTSGRTDTQYFGPGTRLTVL.

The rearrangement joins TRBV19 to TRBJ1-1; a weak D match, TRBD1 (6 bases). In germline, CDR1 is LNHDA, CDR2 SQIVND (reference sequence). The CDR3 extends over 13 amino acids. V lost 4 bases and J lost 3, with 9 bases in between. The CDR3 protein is CASSTGVYTEAFF. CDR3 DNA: TGTGCCAGTAGTACAGGGGTGTACACTGAAGCTTTCTTT.

DNA of the CDR3: TGTGCCAGCAGCGTAAGGTTAGGCAGAGAGACCCAGTACTTC. This translates into CASSVRLGRETQYF. The chain couples TRBV9 to TRBJ2-5; no firm D call. Germline CDR1 is SGDLS and CDR2 is YYNGEE. V lost 1 base and J lost 4, with 11 bases in between. This CDR3 is built from 14 residues.

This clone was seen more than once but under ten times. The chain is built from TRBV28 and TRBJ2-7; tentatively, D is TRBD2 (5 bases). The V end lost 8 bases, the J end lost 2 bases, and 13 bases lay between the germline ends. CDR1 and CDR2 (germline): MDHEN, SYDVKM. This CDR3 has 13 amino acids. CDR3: CASGRSSPYEQYF. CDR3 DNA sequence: TGTGCCAGCGGGAGAAGCTCCCCCTACGAGCAGTACTTC.

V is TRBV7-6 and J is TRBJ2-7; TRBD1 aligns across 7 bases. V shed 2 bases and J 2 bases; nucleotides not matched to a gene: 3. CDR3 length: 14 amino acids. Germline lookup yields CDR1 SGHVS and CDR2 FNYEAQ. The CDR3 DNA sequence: TGTGCCAGCAGCTTAAAGGACAGGACCTACGAGCAGTACTTC. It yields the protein CASSLKDRTYEQYF.

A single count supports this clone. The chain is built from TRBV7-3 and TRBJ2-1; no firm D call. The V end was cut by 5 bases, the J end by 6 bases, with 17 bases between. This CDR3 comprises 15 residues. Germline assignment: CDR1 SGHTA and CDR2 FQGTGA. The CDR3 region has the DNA TGTGCCAGCAGCCCCGACTGGAGTCCCGGCAATGAGCAGTTCTTC. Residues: CASSPDWSPGNEQFF.

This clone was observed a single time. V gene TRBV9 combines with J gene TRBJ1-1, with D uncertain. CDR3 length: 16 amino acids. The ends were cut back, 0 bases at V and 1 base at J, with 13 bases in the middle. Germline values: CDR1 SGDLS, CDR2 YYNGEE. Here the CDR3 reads CASSVGPPAGNTEAFF. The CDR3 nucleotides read TGTGCCAGCAGCGTAGGGCCCCCGGCTGGGAACACTGAAGCTTTCTTT.

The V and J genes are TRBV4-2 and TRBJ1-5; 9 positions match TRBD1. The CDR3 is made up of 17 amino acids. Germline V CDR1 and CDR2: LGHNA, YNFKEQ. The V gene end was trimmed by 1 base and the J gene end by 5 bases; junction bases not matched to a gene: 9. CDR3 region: CASSQVRRDREYQPQHF. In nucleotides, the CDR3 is TGTGCCAGCAGCCAAGTCCGACGGGACAGGGAATATCAGCCCCAGCATTTT.

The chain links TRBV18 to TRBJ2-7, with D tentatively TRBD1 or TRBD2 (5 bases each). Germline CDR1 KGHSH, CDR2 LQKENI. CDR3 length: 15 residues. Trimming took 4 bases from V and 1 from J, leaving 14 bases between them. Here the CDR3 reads CASSLSGRDSYEQYF. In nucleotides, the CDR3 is TGTGCCAGCTCACTATCGGGGCGCGATTCCTACGAGCAGTACTTC.

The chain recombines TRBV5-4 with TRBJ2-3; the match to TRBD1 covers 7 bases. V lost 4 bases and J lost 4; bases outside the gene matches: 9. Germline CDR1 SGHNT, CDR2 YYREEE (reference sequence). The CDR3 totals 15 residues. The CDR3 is CASSAKGALPDTQYF. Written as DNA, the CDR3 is TGTGCCAGCAGCGCGAAGGGGGCCTTGCCAGATACGCAGTATTTT.

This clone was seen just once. The CDR3: CASSYGAGLDEQFF. In DNA form, the CDR3 reads TGTGCCAGCAGTTACGGAGCGGGGCTCGATGAGCAGTTCTTC. The chain recombines TRBV27 with TRBJ2-1; 7 positions match TRBD2. The trim removed 4 bases at V and 8 bases at J, leaving 8 bases unmatched. This CDR3 is built from 14 residues. The V gene's germline CDR1 is MNHEY and CDR2 SMNVEV (reference sequence).

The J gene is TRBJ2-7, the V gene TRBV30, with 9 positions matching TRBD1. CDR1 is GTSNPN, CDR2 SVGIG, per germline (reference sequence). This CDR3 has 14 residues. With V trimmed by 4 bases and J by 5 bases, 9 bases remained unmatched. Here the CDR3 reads CAWTDRGGVDEQYF. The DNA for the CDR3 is TGTGCCTGGACAGACAGGGGGGGGGTCGACGAGCAGTACTTC.

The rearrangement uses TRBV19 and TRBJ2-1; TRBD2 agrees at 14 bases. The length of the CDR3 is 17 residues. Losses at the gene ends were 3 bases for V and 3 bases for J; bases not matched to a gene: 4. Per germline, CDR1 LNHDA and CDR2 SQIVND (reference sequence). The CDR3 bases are TGTGCCAGTAGTATCGGGACTAGCGGGAGTCTCTACAATGAGCAGTTCTTC. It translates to CASSIGTSGSLYNEQFF.

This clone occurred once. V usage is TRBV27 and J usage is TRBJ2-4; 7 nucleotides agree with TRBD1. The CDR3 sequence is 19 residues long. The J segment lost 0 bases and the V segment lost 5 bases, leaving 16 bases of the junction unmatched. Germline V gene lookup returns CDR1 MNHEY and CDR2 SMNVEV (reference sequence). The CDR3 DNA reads TGTGCCAGCAGTGTGACAGGGTCTCAGTACCCCTTAGCCAAAAACATTCAGTACTTC. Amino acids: CASSVTGSQYPLAKNIQYF.

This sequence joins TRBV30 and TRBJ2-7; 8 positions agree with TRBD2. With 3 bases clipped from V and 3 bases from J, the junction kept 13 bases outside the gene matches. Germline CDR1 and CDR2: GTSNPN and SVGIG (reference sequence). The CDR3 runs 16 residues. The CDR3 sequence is CAWRVWQRETHYEQYF. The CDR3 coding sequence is TGTGCCTGGAGGGTTTGGCAGCGGGAGACTCACTACGAGCAGTACTTC. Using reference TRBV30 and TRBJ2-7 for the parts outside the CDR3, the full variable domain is SQTIHQWPATLVQPVGSPLSLECTVEGTSNPNLYWYRQAAGRGLQLLFYSVGIGQISSEVPQNLSASRPQDRQFILSSKKLLLSDSGFYLCAWRVWQRETHYEQYFGPGTRLTVT.

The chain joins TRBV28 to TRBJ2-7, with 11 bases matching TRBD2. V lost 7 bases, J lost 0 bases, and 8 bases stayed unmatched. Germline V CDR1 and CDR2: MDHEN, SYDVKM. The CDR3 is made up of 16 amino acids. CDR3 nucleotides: TGTGCCAGCATCGGGATGACTAGCGGGGCCTCCTACGAGCAGTACTTC. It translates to CASIGMTSGASYEQYF.

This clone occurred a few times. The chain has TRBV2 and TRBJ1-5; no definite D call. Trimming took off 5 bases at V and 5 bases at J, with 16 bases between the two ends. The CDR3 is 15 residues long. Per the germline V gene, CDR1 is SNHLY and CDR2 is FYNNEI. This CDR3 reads CASSFGYQVDQPQHF. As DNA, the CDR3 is TGTGCCAGCAGTTTTGGGTATCAGGTAGATCAGCCCCAGCATTTT.

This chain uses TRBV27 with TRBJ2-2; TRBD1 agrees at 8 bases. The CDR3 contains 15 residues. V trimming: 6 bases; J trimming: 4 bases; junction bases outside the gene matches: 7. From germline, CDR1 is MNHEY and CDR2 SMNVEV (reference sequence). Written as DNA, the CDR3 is TGTGCCAGCAGGCAGGACAGGGTGGGCACCGGGGAGCTGTTTTTT. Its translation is CASRQDRVGTGELFF.